This paragraph reports one T cell receptor beta chain. Time point in this sample: newly diagnosed GD, antithyroid drugs for less than 3 months. Making the TCR library involved RNA that had been extracted from PBMCs. Recruitment took place at an endocrinology department in Xi'an, China. These data come from a study of regulatory T cells in long-lasting Graves disease. Trimming removed 5 bases from V and 5 bases from J, with 12 bases in between. CDR3 size: 13 residues. Germline assignment: CDR1 KGHSH and CDR2 LQKENI. CDR3 regions were amplified by Arm-PCR using iRepertoire HTBI primers to build TCR beta libraries. TCRdb used MiXCR to reprocess the multiplex PCR reads, holding one entry per CDR3 protein. The sample has some 230,000 distinct CDR3 sequences; about 18% are singletons.

The starting material was peripheral blood mononuclear cells (PBMCs), obtained at new diagnosis, from a patient treated with antithyroid drugs. The J gene is TRBJ2-5, the V gene TRBV18; the D is unclear. The receptor comes from a female donor with Graves disease. The CDR3 DNA reads as TGTGCCAGCTCAGGGTCCAGGTCGGAGACCCAGTACTTC. It yields the protein CASSGSRSETQYF.